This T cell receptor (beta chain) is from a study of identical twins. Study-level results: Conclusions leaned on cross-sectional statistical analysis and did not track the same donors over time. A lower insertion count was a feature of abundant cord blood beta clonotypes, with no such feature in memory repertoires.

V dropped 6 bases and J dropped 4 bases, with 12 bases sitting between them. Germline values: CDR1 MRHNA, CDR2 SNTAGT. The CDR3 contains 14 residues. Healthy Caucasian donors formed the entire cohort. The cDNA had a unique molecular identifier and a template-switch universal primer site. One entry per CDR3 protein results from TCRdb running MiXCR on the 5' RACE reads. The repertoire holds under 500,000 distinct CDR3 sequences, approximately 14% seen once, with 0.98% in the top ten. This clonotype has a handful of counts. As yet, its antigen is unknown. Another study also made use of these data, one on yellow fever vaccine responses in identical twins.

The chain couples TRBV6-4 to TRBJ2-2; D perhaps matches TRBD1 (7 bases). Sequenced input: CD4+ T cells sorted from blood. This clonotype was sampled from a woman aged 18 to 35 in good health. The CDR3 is CASRSQGGTGELFF. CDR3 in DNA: TGTGCCAGCAGAAGTCAGGGGGGCACCGGGGAGCTGTTTTTT.